This T cell receptor (beta chain) emerged from a study of CD8 T cells in ankylosing spondylitis. Study findings and constraints: Reports say disease-linked clones showed up significantly more in matched ankylosing spondylitis synovial fluid.

The CDR3 runs to 14 residues. The germline V gene encodes CDR1 DFQATT and CDR2 SNEGSKA (reference sequence). V was shortened by 4 bases and J by 3 bases, with 16 bases between the two germline ends. As to this clonotype: What it recognizes is unknown. A much larger clone lies one base from this, so it may be a read error.

TCRdb passed the 5' RACE reads through MiXCR, listing each CDR3 protein once. Among about 220,000 distinct CDR3 sequences listed, roughly 25% were seen once. Sequencing used blood, either unsorted or a sorted T cell fraction (not recorded which). The source of this sequence is a male donor with ankylosing spondylitis or in good health (not recorded which). The chain is built from TRBV20-1 and TRBJ2-7; possible D gene TRBD1, 5 bases. This CDR3 is CSAISEQARYEQYF. The CDR3 region has the DNA TGCAGTGCTATCTCGGAACAGGCACGCTACGAGCAGTACTTC.